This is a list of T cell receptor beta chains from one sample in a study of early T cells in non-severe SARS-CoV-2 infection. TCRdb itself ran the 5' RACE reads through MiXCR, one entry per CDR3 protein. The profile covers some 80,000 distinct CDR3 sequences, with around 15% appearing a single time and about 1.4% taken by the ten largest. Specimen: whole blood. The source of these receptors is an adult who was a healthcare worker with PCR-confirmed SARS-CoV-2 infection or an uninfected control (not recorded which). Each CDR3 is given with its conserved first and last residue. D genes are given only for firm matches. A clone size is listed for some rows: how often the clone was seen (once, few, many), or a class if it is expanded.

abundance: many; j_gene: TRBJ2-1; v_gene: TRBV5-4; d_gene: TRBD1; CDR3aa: CAGGGRGSYNEQFF; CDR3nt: TGTGCCGGCGGTGGCAGGGGGTCCTACAATGAGCAGTTCTTC
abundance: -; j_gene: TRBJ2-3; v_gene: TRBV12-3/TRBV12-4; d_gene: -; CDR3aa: CASSRGRTDTQYF; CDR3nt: TGTGCCAGCAGCCGGGGACGCACAGATACGCAGTATTTT
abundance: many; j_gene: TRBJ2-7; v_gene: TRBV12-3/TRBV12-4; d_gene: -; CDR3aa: CASSLTSYEQYF; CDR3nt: TGTGCCAGCAGTTTAACTAGCTACGAGCAGTACTTC
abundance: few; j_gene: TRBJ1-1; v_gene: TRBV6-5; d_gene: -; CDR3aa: CASRRTRGVTEAFF; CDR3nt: TGTGCCAGCAGACGGACACGGGGGGTCACTGAAGCTTTCTTT
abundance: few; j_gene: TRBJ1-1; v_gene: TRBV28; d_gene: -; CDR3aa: CASSLTDAAFF; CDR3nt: TGTGCCAGCAGTTTAACGGACGCAGCTTTCTTT
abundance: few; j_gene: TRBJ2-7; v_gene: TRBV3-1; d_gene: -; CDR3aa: CASSRTVSSYEQYF; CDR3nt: TGTGCCAGCAGCCGGACCGTCAGCTCCTACGAGCAGTACTTC
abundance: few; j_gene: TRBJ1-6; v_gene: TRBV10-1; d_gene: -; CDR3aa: CASSVQVGSPLHF; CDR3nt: TGCGCCAGCAGTGTCCAAGTTGGGTCACCCCTCCACTTT
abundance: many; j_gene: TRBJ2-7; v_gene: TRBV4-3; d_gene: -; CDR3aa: CASSQSVRGSSEQYF; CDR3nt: TGCGCCAGCAGCCAATCTGTTAGGGGTAGTAGCGAGCAGTACTTC
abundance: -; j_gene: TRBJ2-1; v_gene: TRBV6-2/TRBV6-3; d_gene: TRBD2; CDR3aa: CASSYPRGGAGVLNEQFF; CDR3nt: TGTGCCAGCAGTTACCCCCGTGGCGGAGCGGGGGTGCTCAATGAGCAGTTCTTC
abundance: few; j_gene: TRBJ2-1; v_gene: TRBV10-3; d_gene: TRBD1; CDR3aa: CAISVQGDNEQFF; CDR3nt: TGTGCCATCAGTGTTCAGGGGGACAATGAGCAGTTCTTC
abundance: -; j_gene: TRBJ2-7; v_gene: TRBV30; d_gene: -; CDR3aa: CAWSGQLGEQYF; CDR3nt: TGTGCCTGGAGTGGACAGTTGGGCGAGCAGTACTTC
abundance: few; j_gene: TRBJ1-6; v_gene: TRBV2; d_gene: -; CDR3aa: CASSDRDSPLHF; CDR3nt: TGTGCCAGCAGTGATAGGGATTCACCCCTCCACTTT
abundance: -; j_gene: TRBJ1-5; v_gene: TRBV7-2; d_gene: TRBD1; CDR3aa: CASRQGAWGQPQHF; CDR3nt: TGTGCCAGCAGACAGGGGGCATGGGGTCAGCCCCAGCATTTT
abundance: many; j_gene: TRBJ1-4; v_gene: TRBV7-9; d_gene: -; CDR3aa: CASSLAQTGPNEKLFF; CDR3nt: TGTGCCAGCAGCTTAGCACAGACTGGCCCAAATGAAAAACTGTTTTTT
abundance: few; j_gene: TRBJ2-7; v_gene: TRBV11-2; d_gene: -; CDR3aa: CASSPPLNF; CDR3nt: TGTGCCAGCAGCCCCCCGTTGAACTTC
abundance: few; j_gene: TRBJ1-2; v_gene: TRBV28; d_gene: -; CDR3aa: CASGEGIVYGYTF; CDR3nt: TGTGCCAGCGGAGAGGGAATAGTGTATGGCTACACCTTC
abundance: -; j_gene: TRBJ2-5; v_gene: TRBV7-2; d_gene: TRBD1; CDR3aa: CASSPVSGTGDYPRETQYF; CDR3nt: TGTGCCAGCAGCCCCGTGTCCGGGACAGGGGATTACCCTCGAGAGACCCAGTACTTC
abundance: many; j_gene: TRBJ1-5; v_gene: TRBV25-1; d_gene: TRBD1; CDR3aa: CASSGTGSLNQPQHF; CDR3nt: TGTGCCAGCAGCGGGACAGGGAGCCTCAATCAGCCCCAGCATTTT
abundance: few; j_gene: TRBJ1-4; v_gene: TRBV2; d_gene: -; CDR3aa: CASRDRLRSNEKLFF; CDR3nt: TGTGCCAGCAGAGACAGGCTACGCAGTAATGAAAAACTGTTTTTT
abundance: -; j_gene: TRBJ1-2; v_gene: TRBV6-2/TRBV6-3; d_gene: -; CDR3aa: CASSYSRQLGGYTF; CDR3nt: TGTGCCAGCAGTTACTCGAGACAGCTCGGTGGCTACACCTTC
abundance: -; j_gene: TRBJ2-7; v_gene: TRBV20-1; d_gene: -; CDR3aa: CSAPRRTQTSGEQYF; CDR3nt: TGCAGTGCCCCCCGCCGAACCCAAACAAGCGGGGAGCAGTACTTC
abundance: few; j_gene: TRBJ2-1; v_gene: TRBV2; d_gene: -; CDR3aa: CASSEGGTYNEQFF; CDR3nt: TGTGCCAGCAGTGAGGGGGGTACTTACAATGAGCAGTTCTTC
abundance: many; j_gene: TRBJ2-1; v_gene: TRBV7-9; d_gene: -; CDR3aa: CASSRVGEQFF; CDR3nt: TGTGCCAGCAGCCGGGTTGGTGAGCAGTTCTTC
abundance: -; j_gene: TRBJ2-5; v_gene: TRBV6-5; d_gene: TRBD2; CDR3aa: CASSTRTSGTRAQYF; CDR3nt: TGTGCCAGCAGTACCCGGACTAGCGGGACCCGGGCCCAGTACTTC
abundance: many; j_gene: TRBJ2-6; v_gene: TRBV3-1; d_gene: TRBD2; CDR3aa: CASSQVGGAGANVLTF; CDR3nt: TGTGCCAGCAGCCAAGTGGGAGGGGCCGGGGCCAACGTCCTGACTTTC
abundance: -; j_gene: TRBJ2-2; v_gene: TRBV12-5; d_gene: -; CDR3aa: CASGLLVNTGELFF; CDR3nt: TGTGCTAGTGGTTTGTTGGTGAACACCGGGGAGCTGTTTTTT
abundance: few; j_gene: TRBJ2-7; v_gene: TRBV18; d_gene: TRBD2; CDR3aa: CASSPKPPPGLAGWEQYF; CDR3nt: TGTGCCAGCTCACCCAAACCCCCCCCGGGACTAGCGGGGTGGGAGCAGTACTTC
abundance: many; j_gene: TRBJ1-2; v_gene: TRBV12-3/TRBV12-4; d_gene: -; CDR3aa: CASSLAFGYTF; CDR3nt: TGTGCCAGCAGTTTAGCATTTGGCTACACCTTC
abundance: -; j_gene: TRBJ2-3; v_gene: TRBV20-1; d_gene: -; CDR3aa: CSARGLTGRTDTQYF; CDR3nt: TGCAGTGCTAGAGGTTTGACAGGGAGGACAGATACGCAGTATTTT
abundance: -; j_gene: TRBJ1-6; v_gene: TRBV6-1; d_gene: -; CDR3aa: CASSVAGTQSDSPLHF; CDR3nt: TGTGCCAGCAGTGTAGCCGGGACACAGAGCGATTCACCCCTCCACTTT
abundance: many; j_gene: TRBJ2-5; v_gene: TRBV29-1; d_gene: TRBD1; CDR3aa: CSVDGQGARETQYF; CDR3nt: TGCAGCGTTGACGGGCAGGGGGCGCGGGAGACCCAGTACTTC
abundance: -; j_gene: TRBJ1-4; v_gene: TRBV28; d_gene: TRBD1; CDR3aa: CAHAGGATNEKLFF; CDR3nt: TGTGCCCACGCAGGGGGCGCAACTAATGAAAAACTGTTTTTT
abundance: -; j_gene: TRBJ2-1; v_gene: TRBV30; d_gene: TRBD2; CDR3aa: CAWMTSGLSYNEQFF; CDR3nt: TGTGCCTGGATGACTAGCGGGCTCTCCTACAATGAGCAGTTCTTC
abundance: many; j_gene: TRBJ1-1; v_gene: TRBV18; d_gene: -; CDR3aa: CASSPQSGTEAFF; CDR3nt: TGTGCCAGCTCACCACAGTCAGGAACTGAAGCTTTCTTT
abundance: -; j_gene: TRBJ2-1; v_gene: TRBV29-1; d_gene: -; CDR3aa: CSAPRWGQQFF; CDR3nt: TGCAGCGCCCCGCGGTGGGGACAGCAGTTCTTC